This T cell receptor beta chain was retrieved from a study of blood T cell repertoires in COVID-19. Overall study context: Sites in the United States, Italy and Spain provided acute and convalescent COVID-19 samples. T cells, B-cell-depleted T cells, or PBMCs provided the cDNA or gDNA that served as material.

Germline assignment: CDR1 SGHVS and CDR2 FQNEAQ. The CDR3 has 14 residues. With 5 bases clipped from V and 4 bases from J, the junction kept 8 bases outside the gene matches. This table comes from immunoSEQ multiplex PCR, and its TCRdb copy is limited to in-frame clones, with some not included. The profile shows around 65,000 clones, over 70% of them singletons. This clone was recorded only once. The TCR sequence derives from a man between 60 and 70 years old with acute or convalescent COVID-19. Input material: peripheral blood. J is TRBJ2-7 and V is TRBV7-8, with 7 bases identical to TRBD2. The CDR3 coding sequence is TGTGCCAGCAGCACTCTACCCGGGGGGTACGAGCAGTACTTC. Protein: CASSTLPGGYEQYF.